Here is one T cell receptor (beta chain) with its context. This entry comes from a study of blood T cell repertoires in COVID-19. Original processing notes: Reference gene primer amplification gave estimated nucleated cell counts. Clones were read by immunoSEQ multiplex PCR, and TCRdb kept only the in-frame ones, dropping some. That table is the source of V, J and clone size, and D and trimming were worked out from the DNA. The sample has about 270,000 clones, roughly 91% seen once. The origin of this receptor is a woman aged 40-49 years with acute COVID-19. Sequenced material: PBMCs or T cells enriched from blood (not recorded which).

The CDR3 region is CASSPRQDYEQYF. Here the CDR3 DNA reads TGTGCCAGCTCACCGCGACAGGACTACGAGCAGTACTTC. V usage is TRBV18 and J usage is TRBJ2-7; perhaps TRBD1 as D (6 bases). V dropped 3 bases and J dropped 3 bases, with 9 bases sitting between them. The CDR3 contains 13 residues. Looked up from germline, CDR1 is KGHSH and CDR2 is LQKENI.